This T cell receptor beta chain originates from a study of PD-1 blockade in classical Hodgkin lymphoma. All trial patients relapsed after autologous stem cell transplantation. Best responses were complete response, partial response or progressive disease. Study-level findings and limits: Reported baseline diversity: healthy donors highest, relapsed/refractory patients lowest. Patients starting nivolumab less than 1 year after ASCT had lower diversity and were excluded from later analyses. Why the repertoires differ is still unclear, perhaps disease activity or prior therapy.

To note about this clone: Its target is unknown.

Data came from immunoSEQ multiplex PCR; TCRdb stores just in-frame clones and leaves some out. The table records around 26,000 clones, about four fifths of them present only once. From germline, CDR1 is MNHEY and CDR2 SVGAGI. Trimming cost V 4 bases and J 7 bases, with 17 bases left between them. This CDR3 is built from 15 residues. The specimen comprised peripheral blood mononuclear cells (PBMCs), sampled before the second cycle of nivolumab. The clonotype comes from a human donor with classical Hodgkin lymphoma. The chain joins TRBV6-5 to TRBJ2-1; tentatively, D is TRBD1 or TRBD2 (7 bases each). The CDR3 protein is CASSFDRAGGNEQFF. In DNA, the CDR3 is TGTGCCAGCAGTTTTGACAGGGCCGGGGGGAATGAGCAGTTCTTC.